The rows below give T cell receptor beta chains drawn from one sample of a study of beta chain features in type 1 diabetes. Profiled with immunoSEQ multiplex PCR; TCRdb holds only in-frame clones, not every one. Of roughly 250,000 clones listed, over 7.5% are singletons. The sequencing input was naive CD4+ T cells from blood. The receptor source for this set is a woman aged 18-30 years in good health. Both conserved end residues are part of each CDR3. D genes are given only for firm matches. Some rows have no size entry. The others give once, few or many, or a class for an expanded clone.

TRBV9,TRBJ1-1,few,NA,TGTGCCAGCAGCACCCGAGTGGGGGCAGGGATGGGCGCTGAAGCTTTCTTT,CASSTRVGAGMGAEAFF
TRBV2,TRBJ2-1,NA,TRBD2,TGTGCCAGCCGAAGAGCTAGCGGGGCCTACAATGAGCAGTTCTTC,CASRRASGAYNEQFF
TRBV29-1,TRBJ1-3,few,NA,TGCAGCGTCATGGGAGGATCCTCTGGAAACACCATATATTTT,CSVMGGSSGNTIYF
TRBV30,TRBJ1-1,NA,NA,TGTGCCTGGATACAGAATGAAGCTTTCTTT,CAWIQNEAFF
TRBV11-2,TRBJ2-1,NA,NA,TGTGCCAGCAGCTTAGATAAGAGACAGCCTCTCACCTACAATGAGCAGTTCTTC,CASSLDKRQPLTYNEQFF
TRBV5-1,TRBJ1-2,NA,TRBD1,TGCGCCAGCAGCGCCGGACAGGGCGGCTACACCTTC,CASSAGQGGYTF
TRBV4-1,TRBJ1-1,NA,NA,TGCGCCAGCAGCCAACCCCAGGGTTTTAACACTGAAGCTTTCTTT,CASSQPQGFNTEAFF
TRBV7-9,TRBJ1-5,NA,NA,TGTGCCAGCAGCCAGGGAGGGGATCAGCCCCAGCATTTT,CASSQGGDQPQHF
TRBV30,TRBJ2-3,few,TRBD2,TGTGCCTGGAGTCCCGGGAGGAAAAAAGATACGCAGTATTTT,CAWSPGRKKDTQYF
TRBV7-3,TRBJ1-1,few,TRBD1,TGTGCCAGCAGCTCACAGGGGGCAAGCACTGAAGCTTTCTTT,CASSSQGASTEAFF
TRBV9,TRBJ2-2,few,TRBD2,TGTGCCAGCAGCGTAGCCCCTAGCGGGGGCCTGAACACCGGGGAGCTGTTTTTT,CASSVAPSGGLNTGELFF
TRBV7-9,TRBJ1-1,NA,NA,TGTGCCAGCAGCTTTGGCCCTTGGGGCCCTGAAGCTTTCTTT,CASSFGPWGPEAFF
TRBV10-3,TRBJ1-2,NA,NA,TGTGCCATCAGCCAAGGACAGCACAACTATGGCTACACCTTC,CAISQGQHNYGYTF
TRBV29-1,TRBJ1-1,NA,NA,TGCAGCGTCTCCAGCCAGGGAAGAACGAACACTGAAGCTTTCTTT,CSVSSQGRTNTEAFF
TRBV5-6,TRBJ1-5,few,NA,TGTGCCAGCAGCGAAAAGGGGAAGGGGAATCAGCCCCAGCATTTT,CASSEKGKGNQPQHF
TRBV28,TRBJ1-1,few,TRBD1,TGTGCCAGCAGTTTGACGGGACAGGGGCTCTCGAACACTGAAGCTTTCTTT,CASSLTGQGLSNTEAFF
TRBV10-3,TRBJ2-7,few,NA,TGTGCCATCAGTGGGGGCCTCTACGAGCAGTACTTC,CAISGGLYEQYF
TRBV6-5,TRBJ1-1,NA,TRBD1,TGTGCCAGCAGTCGGACAGGATTAAACACTGAAGCTTTCTTT,CASSRTGLNTEAFF
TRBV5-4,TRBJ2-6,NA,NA,TGTGCCAGCAGCTTGGGAGGGCCTGGGGCCAACGTCCTGACTTTC,CASSLGGPGANVLTF
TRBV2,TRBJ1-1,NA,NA,TGTGCCAGCAGGCAAACTCAGGTGAACACTGAAGCTTTCTTT,CASRQTQVNTEAFF
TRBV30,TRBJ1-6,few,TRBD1,TGTGCCTGGAGCCCCCGACAGGGGTTTGTCGTACCCCTCCACTTT,CAWSPRQGFVVPLHF
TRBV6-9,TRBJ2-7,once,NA,TGTGCCAGCAGACCAACGCCAAGGGGATACGAGCAGTACTTC,CASRPTPRGYEQYF
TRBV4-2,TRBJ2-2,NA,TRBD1,TGTGCCAGCAGCCCAGACGGCACAGGGGACACCGGGGAGCTGTTTTTT,CASSPDGTGDTGELFF
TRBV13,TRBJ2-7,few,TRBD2,TGTGCCAGCAGCACCATAGCGGGAGGGCCTAACGAGCAGTACTTC,CASSTIAGGPNEQYF
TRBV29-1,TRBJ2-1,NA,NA,TGCAGCGCGATATCCTACTACAATGAGCAGTTCTTC,CSAISYYNEQFF
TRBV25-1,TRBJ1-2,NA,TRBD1,TGTGCCAGCAGTAGAGGGGGGACAGGGGGAGATGGCTACACCTTC,CASSRGGTGGDGYTF
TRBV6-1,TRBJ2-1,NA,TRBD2,TGTGCCAGCAGTACTAGCGGGATAGGTGAGCAGTTCTTC,CASSTSGIGEQFF